The rows below give T cell receptor beta chains drawn from one sample of a study of blood T cell repertoires in COVID-19. Assay used: immunoSEQ multiplex PCR; TCRdb lists only in-frame clones, some missing. The sample contains 72,000 or so clones, about three quarters of which appear only once. Sequences were obtained from peripheral blood. Every receptor here comes from a human donor in a cohort sampled during active COVID-19. Both conserved end residues are part of each CDR3. Fields, in order: CDR3 protein, CDR3 DNA, V gene, J gene, D gene, clone size. A D gene is named only where the DNA matches it firmly. A clone size is listed for some rows: how often the clone was seen (once, few, many), or a class if it is expanded.

CDR3 protein: CASSLGLMRGTEAFF
CDR3 DNA: TGTGCCAGCAGCTTGGGGCTTATGCGGGGCACTGAAGCTTTCTTT
V gene: TRBV5-8
J gene: TRBJ1-1
D gene: -
clone size: -

CDR3 protein: CASSSQGLQLRVDTQYF
CDR3 DNA: TGTGCCAGCAGTTCCCAGGGACTACAACTGCGGGTGGATACGCAGTATTTT
V gene: TRBV28
J gene: TRBJ2-3
D gene: TRBD2
clone size: -

CDR3 protein: CASEKLQGHEQFF
CDR3 DNA: TGTGCCAGCGAGAAATTACAGGGTCATGAGCAGTTCTTC
V gene: TRBV6-5
J gene: TRBJ2-1
D gene: -
clone size: -

CDR3 protein: CASSLTGDEQYF
CDR3 DNA: TGTGCCAGCAGCTTAACGGGGGACGAGCAGTACTTC
V gene: TRBV13
J gene: TRBJ2-7
D gene: -
clone size: once

CDR3 protein: CASSQDRGKLSEQYF
CDR3 DNA: TGTGCCAGCAGTCAGGATAGGGGAAAACTTAGCGAGCAGTACTTC
V gene: TRBV6-5
J gene: TRBJ2-7
D gene: -
clone size: once

CDR3 protein: CASSPALQVNTGELFF
CDR3 DNA: TGTGCCAGCTCACCTGCGCTACAGGTTAACACCGGGGAGCTGTTTTTT
V gene: TRBV18
J gene: TRBJ2-2
D gene: -
clone size: -

CDR3 protein: CASSLGPGVLADIQYF
CDR3 DNA: TGCGCCAGCAGCTTGGGCCCCGGGGTGTTGGCGGACATTCAGTACTTC
V gene: TRBV5-1
J gene: TRBJ2-4
D gene: -
clone size: -

CDR3 protein: CASSATEGRATGELFF
CDR3 DNA: TGTGCCAGCAGCGCCACGGAGGGAAGGGCCACCGGGGAGCTGTTTTTT
V gene: TRBV9
J gene: TRBJ2-2
D gene: -
clone size: -

CDR3 protein: CASSLDQGAYEQYF
CDR3 DNA: TGTGCCAGCAGCTTAGACCAGGGGGCGTACGAGCAGTACTTC
V gene: TRBV7-6
J gene: TRBJ2-7
D gene: TRBD1
clone size: -

CDR3 protein: CASSVGRRGAVYGYTF
CDR3 DNA: TGTGCCAGCAGCGTAGGGAGGAGGGGTGCAGTCTATGGCTACACCTTC
V gene: TRBV9
J gene: TRBJ1-2
D gene: -
clone size: -

CDR3 protein: CASSPPGGAKKTQYF
CDR3 DNA: TGTGCCAGCTCACCACCGGGAGGGGCTAAAAAGACCCAGTACTTC
V gene: TRBV18
J gene: TRBJ2-5
D gene: TRBD2
clone size: few

CDR3 protein: CASSRGTSGSDEQFF
CDR3 DNA: TGTGCCAGCAGCAGGGGGACTAGCGGGAGTGATGAGCAGTTCTTC
V gene: TRBV3-1/TRBV3-2
J gene: TRBJ2-1
D gene: TRBD2
clone size: -

CDR3 protein: CAFPLAGALREQFF
CDR3 DNA: TGTGCCTTCCCCCTAGCGGGAGCCTTGCGGGAGCAGTTCTTC
V gene: TRBV7-9
J gene: TRBJ2-1
D gene: TRBD2
clone size: -

CDR3 protein: CASSIGQSYASGRAEYEQYF
CDR3 DNA: TGTGCCAGTAGTATCGGACAGTCCTATGCTAGCGGGAGGGCGGAGTACGAGCAGTACTTC
V gene: TRBV19
J gene: TRBJ2-7
D gene: TRBD2
clone size: -

CDR3 protein: CATSASTGASTDTQYF
CDR3 DNA: TGTGCCACCAGTGCCTCCACGGGAGCTAGCACAGATACGCAGTATTTT
V gene: TRBV24-1
J gene: TRBJ2-3
D gene: -
clone size: -

CDR3 protein: CASRTSSYNEQFF
CDR3 DNA: TGCGCCAGCAGGACTAGTTCCTACAATGAGCAGTTCTTC
V gene: TRBV5-1
J gene: TRBJ2-1
D gene: -
clone size: few

CDR3 protein: CASRGGQKYNEQFF
CDR3 DNA: TGTGCCAGCCGGGGCGGACAGAAATACAATGAGCAGTTCTTC
V gene: TRBV27
J gene: TRBJ2-1
D gene: -
clone size: -

CDR3 protein: CASRPQQGASYNEQFF
CDR3 DNA: TGTGCCAGCAGACCCCAACAGGGGGCATCCTACAATGAGCAGTTCTTC
V gene: TRBV28
J gene: TRBJ2-1
D gene: TRBD1
clone size: -

CDR3 protein: CASSLSGVAGEQFF
CDR3 DNA: TGTGCCAGCAGCCTCTCCGGGGTAGCGGGAGAGCAGTTCTTC
V gene: TRBV13
J gene: TRBJ2-1
D gene: TRBD2
clone size: many

CDR3 protein: CAISESGGAGYTF
CDR3 DNA: TGTGCCATCAGTGAGTCCGGGGGGGCTGGCTACACCTTC
V gene: TRBV10-3
J gene: TRBJ1-2
D gene: -
clone size: -

CDR3 protein: CASSYRRVLSEQYF
CDR3 DNA: TGTGCCAGCAGTTACCGCAGGGTCCTCTCCGAGCAGTACTTC
V gene: TRBV6-5
J gene: TRBJ2-7
D gene: -
clone size: -

CDR3 protein: CASSLAGGGNEQFF
CDR3 DNA: TGTGCCAGCAGCTTGGCGGGCGGGGGCAATGAGCAGTTCTTC
V gene: TRBV5-6
J gene: TRBJ2-1
D gene: TRBD2
clone size: few

CDR3 protein: CASSAGRDSYTGELFF
CDR3 DNA: TGTGCCAGTTCGGCCGGGAGGGACTCCTACACCGGGGAGCTGTTTTTT
V gene: TRBV4-2
J gene: TRBJ2-2
D gene: TRBD2
clone size: few

CDR3 protein: CASSLSLAGGYEQYF
CDR3 DNA: TGTGCCAGCAGTTTATCCCTAGCGGGGGGCTACGAGCAGTACTTC
V gene: TRBV28
J gene: TRBJ2-7
D gene: TRBD2
clone size: -

CDR3 protein: CASRPRGLMSYEQYF
CDR3 DNA: TGTGCCAGCAGACCCAGGGGGCTTATGTCCTACGAGCAGTACTTC
V gene: TRBV2
J gene: TRBJ2-7
D gene: TRBD1
clone size: -

CDR3 protein: CASSGVGASGSNEQFF
CDR3 DNA: TGTGCCAGCAGCGGCGTAGGGGCTAGCGGGAGCAATGAGCAGTTCTTC
V gene: TRBV9
J gene: TRBJ2-1
D gene: TRBD2
clone size: -

CDR3 protein: CASSFLPPGQASYEQYF
CDR3 DNA: TGCGCCAGCAGCTTTTTACCCCCGGGACAGGCCTCGTACGAGCAGTACTTC
V gene: TRBV5-1
J gene: TRBJ2-7
D gene: TRBD1
clone size: once

CDR3 protein: CASSLTGFSYEQYF
CDR3 DNA: TGCGCCAGCAGCCTCACAGGTTTTTCCTACGAGCAGTACTTC
V gene: TRBV4-1
J gene: TRBJ2-7
D gene: -
clone size: -

CDR3 protein: CASSNVEWTISGPPSTDTQYF
CDR3 DNA: TGTGCCAGTAGTAACGTTGAGTGGACGATTAGCGGGCCACCTAGCACAGATACGCAGTATTTT
V gene: TRBV19
J gene: TRBJ2-3
D gene: TRBD2
clone size: -

CDR3 protein: CASSPPTGPGGWEQYF
CDR3 DNA: TGTGCCAGCAGCCCACCCACGGGCCCCGGGGGTTGGGAGCAGTACTTC
V gene: TRBV6-2/TRBV6-3
J gene: TRBJ2-7
D gene: -
clone size: -

CDR3 protein: CASSLGNSRDNEQFF
CDR3 DNA: TGTGCCAGCAGCTTAGGTAATAGCCGAGACAATGAGCAGTTCTTC
V gene: TRBV11-3
J gene: TRBJ2-1
D gene: -
clone size: -

CDR3 protein: CASSGTGGDSPFDEQYF
CDR3 DNA: TGTGCCAGCAGCGGGACAGGCGGGGACTCCCCTTTTGACGAGCAGTACTTC
V gene: TRBV2
J gene: TRBJ2-7
D gene: TRBD1
clone size: -

CDR3 protein: CASSRDSSSYNEQFF
CDR3 DNA: TGTGCCAGCAGTAGGGACTCGAGCTCCTACAATGAGCAGTTCTTC
V gene: TRBV2
J gene: TRBJ2-1
D gene: -
clone size: -

CDR3 protein: CASSPGLAGSGETQYF
CDR3 DNA: TGTGCCAGCAGCCCGGGACTAGCGGGATCGGGAGAGACCCAGTACTTC
V gene: TRBV9
J gene: TRBJ2-5
D gene: TRBD2
clone size: -

CDR3 protein: CASSLTGTTSGEPQHF
CDR3 DNA: TGTGCCAGCAGTTTGACAGGAACGACCTCTGGGGAGCCCCAGCATTTT
V gene: TRBV27
J gene: TRBJ1-5
D gene: -
clone size: -

CDR3 protein: CASSIVATDTQYF
CDR3 DNA: TGTGCCAGTAGTATAGTAGCAACAGATACGCAGTATTTT
V gene: TRBV19
J gene: TRBJ2-3
D gene: -
clone size: once

CDR3 protein: CASSSRSSFQPQHF
CDR3 DNA: TGTGCCAGCAGCTCTAGGTCCTCCTTTCAGCCCCAGCATTTT
V gene: TRBV7-2
J gene: TRBJ1-5
D gene: -
clone size: few

CDR3 protein: CASSPGGKAQYF
CDR3 DNA: TGTGCCAGCAGCCCCGGGGGGAAGGCGCAGTATTTT
V gene: TRBV12-3/TRBV12-4
J gene: TRBJ2-3
D gene: TRBD2
clone size: -

CDR3 protein: CASSLTRTSGSTDTQYF
CDR3 DNA: TGTGCCAGCAGTTTAACCAGGACTAGCGGGAGTACAGATACGCAGTATTTT
V gene: TRBV28
J gene: TRBJ2-3
D gene: TRBD2
clone size: -

CDR3 protein: CASRTGFSGNTIYF
CDR3 DNA: TGTGCCAGCAGGACAGGGTTCTCTGGAAACACCATATATTTT
V gene: TRBV7-2
J gene: TRBJ1-3
D gene: TRBD1
clone size: -

CDR3 protein: CSVEKAGGRSNEQFF
CDR3 DNA: TGCAGCGTTGAAAAGGCAGGGGGCCGTAGTAATGAGCAGTTCTTC
V gene: TRBV29-1
J gene: TRBJ2-1
D gene: TRBD1
clone size: -

CDR3 protein: CASRTGGGYEQYF
CDR3 DNA: TGTGCCAGCAGGACAGGGGGGGGCTACGAGCAGTACTTC
V gene: TRBV12-3/TRBV12-4
J gene: TRBJ2-7
D gene: TRBD1
clone size: -